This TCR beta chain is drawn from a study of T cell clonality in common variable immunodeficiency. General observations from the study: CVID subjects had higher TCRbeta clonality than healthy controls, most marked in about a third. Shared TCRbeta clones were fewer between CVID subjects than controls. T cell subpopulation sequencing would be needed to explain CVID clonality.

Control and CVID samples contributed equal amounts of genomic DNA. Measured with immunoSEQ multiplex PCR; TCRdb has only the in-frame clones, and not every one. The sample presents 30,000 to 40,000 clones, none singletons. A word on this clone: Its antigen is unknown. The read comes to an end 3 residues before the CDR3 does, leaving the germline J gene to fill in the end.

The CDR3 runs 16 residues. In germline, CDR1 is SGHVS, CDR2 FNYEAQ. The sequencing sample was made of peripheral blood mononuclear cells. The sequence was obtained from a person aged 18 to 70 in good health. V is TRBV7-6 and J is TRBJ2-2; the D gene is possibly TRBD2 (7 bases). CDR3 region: CASSLGGGFTNEKLFF. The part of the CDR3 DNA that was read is TGTGCCAGCAGCTTAGGGGGGGGCTTCACTAATGAAAAG.